This T cell receptor (beta chain) is drawn from a study of cytomegalovirus exposure and HLA in healthy donors listed by TCRdb under 2017. Turning to the overall study: In an earlier analysis of 587 of the donors, roughly 300 Gb of sequence data and 117 million unique TCR beta sequences from about 190 million T cells were reported. A later analysis re-analyzed previously published TCR beta repertoires from 666 donors and added high-resolution HLA genotyping to study TCR occurrence patterns. The study combined high-throughput TCR immunosequencing, statistical association of individual TCRs with disease status, and machine learning to predict cytomegalovirus infection status. A later genetic analysis took genome-wide SNP genotypes for about three fifths of the roughly 700 donors and used that subset as a discovery cohort. Among some 410 genotyped donors of the cohort, an average of roughly 240,000 unique TCR beta nucleotide sequences were sequenced per donor, roughly 20% of them non-productive. Donor age, sex, ethnicity and CMV serostatus were collected together with the repertoire data. The study profiled the T cell repertoires of about 640 subjects by immunosequencing and related them to cytomegalovirus serostatus. HLA typing covered class I and class II loci at four-digit resolution. An earlier analysis of roughly 600 of the donors used high-throughput TCR beta sequencing to judge whether each TCR beta V gene segment behaved as functional or pseudogenic. Rather than drawing on any new phenotypic data, the later analysis identified candidate immune exposures from TCR beta sequences and the way those sequences occurred across donors. Of the 398 genotyped donors, about 80% fell in the genetic ancestry cluster associated with self-reported Caucasian donors. The study aimed to test whether cataloging public T cell receptors could reveal signatures of past pathogen exposure. A separate validation cohort of more than 100 different subjects was used in addition to the approximately 670-subject first cohort. Several DR-DQ haplotypes were handled as single units for association and clustering because linkage in the cohort was strong. Typing coverage varied by locus: 629-630 donors for A, B, C, DRB1 and DQB1; some 520 for DQA1; over 600 for DPA1; more than 450 for DPB1. All discovery cohort repertoires had been generated using a single sequencing platform. An early release that covered several hundred HLA-typed donors contained about 300 gigabases of sequencing data and 85 million to 100 million unique TCR sequences. On the study overall, not on this receptor specifically: In vitro tests confirmed that a few of the cytomegalovirus-associated TCR beta chains recognize cytomegalovirus antigens. In a later genetic analysis, a missense DCLRE1C variant was associated with V-gene and J-gene trimming of TCR beta chains, and the association was replicated in an independent cohort. Across donors, most TCR sequences were observed very rarely, whereas some public TCRs were present in many individuals. It was suggested by the authors that the approach could potentially be generalized to other disease states and immunological phenotypes. According to a later analysis, parvovirus B19, influenza, CMV and Epstein-Barr virus appeared linked to several top co-occurrence clusters. Compared with the 666-donor mean, donors in an Asian-associated ancestry cluster had fewer N-insertions in productive TCRs, according to a later genetic analysis. The cohort was sequenced for TCR beta chains only, and without alpha or paired-chain data the features that could be detected were limited. Some IMGT-functional V segments, including TRBV6-2 and TRBV6-3, could not be distinguished by the 87-base-pair reads and were therefore excluded. For the cohort, immune exposure information was limited to CMV serostatus. Cytomegalovirus status was reported to be diagnosed by the classifier with high specificity and sensitivity in both the original and validation cohorts. Because some donors lacked HLA typing at each locus, the association tests relied only on the typed subset. Roughly uniform sequencing depth across donors was assumed in presence/absence analyses, although this assumption may not hold. The study listed approximately 150 TCR beta chains as associated with cytomegalovirus. In an earlier analysis of a few hundred of the donors, most TCR beta V segments were observed in productive rearrangements about 87% or about 30% of the time, broadly matching IMGT annotations. A group of highly shared sequence variants was considered likely to be a technical artifact of the sequencing pipeline. In a later analysis, some 18,000 TCR beta sequences were associated with specific HLA alleles at a false discovery rate of 0.05. Assigning TCR associations to individual alleles was difficult when HLA alleles, especially DR and DQ, strongly co-occurred. Correlated functional status among segregating V segments might reflect linkage disequilibrium, but an unknown experimental factor could not be ruled out. A further reported finding was that TCR beta sequences accurately predicted the HLA-A and HLA-B alleles for most subjects in the first cohort. Compared with equally common non-associated chains, HLA-associated TCR beta chains in a later analysis were more clonally expanded and had lower generation probabilities. Roughly 15 rarely observed V segments, including chromosome 9 orphons, were excluded from the earlier analysis of about 600 of the donors because counts were too low. In a later analysis, the rate of TCR association differed among HLA loci, with DRB1 alleles having the most associated TCRs and HLA-C alleles having the fewest. Most CMV-associated TCR beta chains appeared to be HLA-restricted in a later analysis, and the HLA associations seemed to be driven largely by CMV exposure.

About this clone: The clone's antigen remains unknown. There are no base qualities to consult, and no much larger clone falls within one base.

To prepare the library, the immunoSEQ multiplex PCR assay was applied. A mixture of 60 forward primers for TCR Vbeta segments and 13 reverse primers for TCR Jbeta segments was used in the multiplex PCR. Amplification of the CDR3 region of rearranged TCR beta genes was performed with a multiplex PCR assay on genomic DNA. The Illumina HiSeq System was used to sequence the amplified TCR beta libraries as 87-base-pair reads. Under the source paper's analysis protocol: Across the 500 to 850 repertoires, a later analysis counted roughly 77 million unique TCR beta chains, around 11 million of which were shared by at least two donors. A nearest-neighbor algorithm error-corrected the raw reads and collapsed the reads into unique sequences, merging closely related sequences to remove PCR and sequencing errors. To assign V, D and J gene segments, CDR3 sequences were aligned to IMGT reference sequences. For a sequence to be retained, at least a six-nucleotide match to both a V gene segment and a J gene segment was required. Rearrangements were classified as productive when the CDR3 lacked stop codons and remained in frame with V and J, and all other rearrangements were classified as non-productive. CDR3 was defined by IMGT convention, running from the second conserved V-encoded cysteine to the conserved J-encoded phenylalanine. The earlier analysis of about 590 of the donors excluded sequences that lacked an unambiguous match to a single V gene segment. In an earlier analysis of several hundred of the donors, a V segment was called functional when productive rearrangements were above 56.7%, and segregating when the standard deviation between donors exceeded 5%. A statistical classification framework was built to diagnose cytomegalovirus status from the catalog of TCR beta chain sequences. In a later analysis, V and J genes were assigned by comparing TCR nucleotide sequences against IMGT/GENE-DB human TR gene sequences. In a later analysis, CDR3 sequences and most-parsimonious VDJ recombination scenarios were assigned using the TCRdist pipeline. In a later analysis, each TCR beta chain was defined by its CDR3 amino acid sequence together with its V-gene family, and reads lacking a unique V-gene family were excluded. As a way to deal with suspected cross-contamination and a sequencing artifact, a later analysis dropped 450 to 600 nucleotide sequences that were highly shared and had low generation probability. For each public chain, a later analysis derived a clonal expansion index from normalized ranks of inferred template counts within each repertoire. In a later analysis, generation probabilities were computed using a VDJ recombination model fitted to out-of-frame rearrangements, and the results were checked against IGoR. In a later analysis, TCR-TCR, TCR-HLA and TCR-CMV co-occurrence was scored with hypergeometric tests, and a repertoire-size bias correction was applied to TCR pairs. In a later analysis, false discovery rates were estimated by permuting HLA or CMV assignments 20 times. In a later analysis, co-occurring TCRs were grouped using DBSCAN, and TCRdist sequence similarity was added for clustering within HLA-allele-positive subsets. Repertoires with fewer than 30,000 or more than 120,000 public chains were left out of co-occurrence clustering, as were a few repertoires with anomalous nucleotide sharing. TCRdb holds this immuneACCESS table with in-frame rearrangements only. Some clones are missing; in checked studies, unresolved V genes explain under half, and the rest has no known cause. D and trimming come from the DNA, and the V and J calls and clone size come from that table. This sample holds just over 80,000 clones; around 78% were observed only once. The ten largest make up 5% to 7% of the sample.

V lost 1 base and J lost 6 bases; the stretch between them is 5 bases long. Reading the germline V gene gives CDR1 SGHDT and CDR2 YYEEEE. The CDR3 goes from the cysteine to the phenylalanine over 11 residues. Here the CDR3 DNA is all that survives: 33 bases in frame from base 1. In total, fewer than 750 healthy bone marrow donors made up the cohort. Cohort members were all nominally healthy when sampled, although unrecorded immune exposures were likely present. The donor was CMV seropositive and was included in the group of approximately 300 seropositive cohort members. Every donor gave a peripheral blood sample, and the peripheral blood mononuclear cells from that sample were used for TCR beta sequencing. Genomic DNA was extracted from the blood cell samples with the Qiagen DNeasy Blood Extraction Kit.

The chain is assembled from TRBV5-6 and TRBJ2-7, with the D gene not confidently named. What was sequenced was PBMCs. The source is a man younger than 30 in good health and CMV-seropositive. The nucleotide sequence reads as follows: TGTGCCAGCAGCTTGTACGGCGAGCAGTACTTC. Its protein product is CASSLYGEQYF.